A few counts support the clone carrying this T cell receptor beta chain. TCR beta CDR3 regions were amplified from RNA. The study used the HTBI primer set for a first-round RT-PCR of the TCR CDR3. TCRdb redid the calling of the multiplex PCR reads with MiXCR, one entry per CDR3 protein. The sample lists under 750,000 distinct CDR3 sequences; 18% were seen once. These data come from a study of T cells in Graves' hyperthyroidism and ophthalmopathy. V lost 2 bases and J 1 base, leaving 8 bases between the germline ends. Germline V lookup: CDR1 MNHNS, CDR2 SASEGT. The CDR3 consists of 14 residues. PBMCs were derived from roughly 9.6 ml fresh peripheral blood.

Sequencing was performed on blood. The origin of this receptor is a woman aged 50 to 60 with Graves' hyperthyroidism that later progressed to Graves' ophthalmopathy. The chain uses TRBV6-1 and TRBJ2-5; D unclear. The CDR3 spells CASSELFLQETQYF. The CDR3 DNA sequence: TGTGCCAGCAGTGAATTATTCCTCCAAGAGACCCAGTACTTC.